This T cell receptor (beta chain) was recorded in a study of human T cells and chemical hapten exposure. The CDR3 is 15 residues long. J lost 5 bases, V lost 3 bases, and 8 bases had no gene match. Germline V gives CDR1 SEHNR, CDR2 FQNEAQ (reference sequence). This clonotype has at least ten counts. The time point denotes: pre-sensitization, week 0. The treatment: therapeutic diphenylcyclopropenone sensitization with weekly scalp DPC. TCRdb re-analysed the RACE reads in MiXCR, keeping a single row per CDR3 protein. This sample has some 70,000 distinct CDR3 sequences, with about a tenth found just once.

The sample consisted of whole blood, taken in connection with sensitization to the hapten diphenylcyclopropenone (DPC). The J gene is TRBJ2-5, the V gene TRBV7-9; 8 bases align to TRBD1. The sequence came from a woman in her 50s with alopecia areata. Some clones in this sample may be carry-over from other donors' samples. The chain's CDR3 is CASSLRGQVVETQYF. The CDR3 bases are TGTGCCAGCAGCTTGAGGGGACAGGTTGTGGAGACCCAGTACTTC.